The present T cell receptor (beta chain) was sequenced within a study of regulatory T cells in long-lasting Graves disease. For the study at large: Positive TSH receptor antibodies alongside over 5 years of antithyroid drugs were what marked Graves' disease as persistent.

The time point here: persistent/refractory GD, antithyroid drugs over 5 years with positive TRAb. The TCR library used RNA extracted from PBMCs. Notes on the study in general: There was favoring of TRBV28, TRBJ1-2 and TRBJ2-5 in persistent disease. TCR diversity in persistent Graves' patients was below that of newly diagnosed ones.

This clonotype occurred many times. Its antigen is unidentified. Combining iRepertoire HTBI primers with Arm-PCR of CDR3 regions, the authors built TCR beta libraries. Each CDR3 protein is one row after TCRdb ran MiXCR on the multiplex PCR reads. The data show more than 300,000 distinct CDR3 sequences, with about 23% seen just once and approximately 30% held by the top ten. The CDR3 loop spans 13 amino acids. Germline V lookup: CDR1 LNHNV, CDR2 YYDKDF (reference sequence). The V gene lost 8 bases and the J gene lost 1 base, with 12 bases spanning the gap. Sequencing used peripheral blood mononuclear cells (PBMCs), obtained when the disease was refractory, from a patient treated with antithyroid drugs. The sequence derives from a woman aged 40 to 49 with Graves disease. The rearrangement joins TRBV15 to TRBJ2-7, with a tentative D call TRBD2 (6 bases). As DNA, the CDR3 is TGTGCCACCTCGGAGGGGCCTTCCTACGAGCAGTACTTC. Amino acid sequence: CATSEGPSYEQYF.